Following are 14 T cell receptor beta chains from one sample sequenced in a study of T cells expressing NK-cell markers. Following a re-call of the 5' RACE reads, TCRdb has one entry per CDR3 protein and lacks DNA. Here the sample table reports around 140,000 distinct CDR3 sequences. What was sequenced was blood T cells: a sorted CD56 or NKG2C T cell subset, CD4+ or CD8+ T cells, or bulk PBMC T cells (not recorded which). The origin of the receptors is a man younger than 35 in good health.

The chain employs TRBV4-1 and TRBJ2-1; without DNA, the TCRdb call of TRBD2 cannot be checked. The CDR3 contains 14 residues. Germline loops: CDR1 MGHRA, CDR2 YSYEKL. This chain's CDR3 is CASSQDLTGGRQFF.

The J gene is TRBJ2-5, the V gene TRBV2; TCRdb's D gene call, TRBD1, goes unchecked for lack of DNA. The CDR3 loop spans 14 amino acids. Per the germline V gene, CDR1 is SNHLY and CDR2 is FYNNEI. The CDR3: CASRPPGGGETQYF.

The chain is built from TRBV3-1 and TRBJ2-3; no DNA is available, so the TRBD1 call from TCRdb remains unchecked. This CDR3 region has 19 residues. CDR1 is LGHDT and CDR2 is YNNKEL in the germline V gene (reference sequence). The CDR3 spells CASSQTSWVRGLDTDTQYF.

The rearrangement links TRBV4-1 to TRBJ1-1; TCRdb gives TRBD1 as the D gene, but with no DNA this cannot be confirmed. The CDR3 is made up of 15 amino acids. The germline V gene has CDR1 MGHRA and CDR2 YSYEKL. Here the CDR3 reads CASSQVEGVRAEAFF.

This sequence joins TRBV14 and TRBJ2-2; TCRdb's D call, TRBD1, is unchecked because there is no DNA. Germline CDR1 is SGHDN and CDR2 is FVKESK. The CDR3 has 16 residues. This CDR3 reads CASSLHVGGDTGELFF. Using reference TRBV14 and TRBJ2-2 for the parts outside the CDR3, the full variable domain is EAGVTQFPSHSVIEKGQTVTLRCDPISGHDNLYWYRRVMGKEIKFLLHFVKESKQDESGMPNNRFLAERTGGTYSTLKVQPAELEDSGVYFCASSLHVGGDTGELFFGEGSRLTVL.

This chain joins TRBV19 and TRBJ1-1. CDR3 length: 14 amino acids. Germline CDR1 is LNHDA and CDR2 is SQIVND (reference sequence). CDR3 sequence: CASSWRVGGTEAFF.

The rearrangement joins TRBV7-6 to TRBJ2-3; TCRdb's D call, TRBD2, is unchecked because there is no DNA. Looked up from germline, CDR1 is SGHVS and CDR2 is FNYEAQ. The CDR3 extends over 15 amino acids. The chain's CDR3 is CASSSTTGPADTQYF. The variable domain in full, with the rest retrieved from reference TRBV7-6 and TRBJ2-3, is GAGVSQSPRYKVTKRGQDVALRCDPISGHVSLYWYRQALGQGPEFLTYFNYEAQQDKSGLPNDRFSAERPEGSISTLTIQRTEQRDSAMYRCASSSTTGPADTQYFGPGTRLTVL.

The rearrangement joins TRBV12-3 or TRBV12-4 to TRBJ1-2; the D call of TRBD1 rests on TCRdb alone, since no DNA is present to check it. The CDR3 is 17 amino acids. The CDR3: CASSTLDLSGASDGYTF.

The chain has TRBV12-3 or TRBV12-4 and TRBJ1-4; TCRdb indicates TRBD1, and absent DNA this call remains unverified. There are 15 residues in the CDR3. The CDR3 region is CASTSIGGKYEKLFF.

CDR3 region: CASITAGGVNEQFF. This rearrangement joins TRBV25-1 to TRBJ2-1; TCRdb selects TRBD1, and the lack of DNA leaves this call unchecked. The germline CDR1 and CDR2 sequences are MGHDK and SYGVNS. The CDR3 contains 14 residues.

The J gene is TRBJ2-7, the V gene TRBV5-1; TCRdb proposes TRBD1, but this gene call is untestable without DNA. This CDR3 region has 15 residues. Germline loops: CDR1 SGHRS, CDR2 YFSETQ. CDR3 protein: CASSEDRGRSYEQYF.

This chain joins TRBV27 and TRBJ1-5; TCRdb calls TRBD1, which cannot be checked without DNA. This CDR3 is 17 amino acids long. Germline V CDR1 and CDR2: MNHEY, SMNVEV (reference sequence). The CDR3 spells CASRLPGTGAFNQPQHF.

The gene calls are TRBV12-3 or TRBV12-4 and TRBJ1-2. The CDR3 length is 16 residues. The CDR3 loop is CASVMPTASVNYGYTF.

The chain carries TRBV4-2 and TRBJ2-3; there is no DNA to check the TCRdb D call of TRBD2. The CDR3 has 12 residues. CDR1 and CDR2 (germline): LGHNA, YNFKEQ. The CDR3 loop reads CASSQAGVAQYF.